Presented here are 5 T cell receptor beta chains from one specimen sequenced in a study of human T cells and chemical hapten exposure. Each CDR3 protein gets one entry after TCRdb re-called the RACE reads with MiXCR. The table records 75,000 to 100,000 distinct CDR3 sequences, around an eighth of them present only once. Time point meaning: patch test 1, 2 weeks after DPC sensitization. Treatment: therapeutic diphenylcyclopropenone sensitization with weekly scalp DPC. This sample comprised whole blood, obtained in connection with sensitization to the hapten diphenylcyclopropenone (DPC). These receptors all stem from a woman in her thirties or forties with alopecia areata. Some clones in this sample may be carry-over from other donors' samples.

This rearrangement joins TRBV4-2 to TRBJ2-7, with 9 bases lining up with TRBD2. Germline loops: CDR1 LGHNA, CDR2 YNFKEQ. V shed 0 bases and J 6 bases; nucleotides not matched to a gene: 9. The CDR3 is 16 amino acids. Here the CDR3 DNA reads TGTGCCAGCAGCCAAGAGGGCGGGAGGGTCCTTCCCGAGCAGTACTTC. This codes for CASSQEGGRVLPEQYF.

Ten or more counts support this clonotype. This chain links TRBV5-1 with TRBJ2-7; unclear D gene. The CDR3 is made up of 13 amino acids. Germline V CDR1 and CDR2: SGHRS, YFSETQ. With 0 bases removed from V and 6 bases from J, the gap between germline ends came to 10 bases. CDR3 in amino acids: CASSLDPSSEQYF. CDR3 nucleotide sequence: TGCGCCAGCAGCTTGGACCCAAGCTCCGAGCAGTACTTC.

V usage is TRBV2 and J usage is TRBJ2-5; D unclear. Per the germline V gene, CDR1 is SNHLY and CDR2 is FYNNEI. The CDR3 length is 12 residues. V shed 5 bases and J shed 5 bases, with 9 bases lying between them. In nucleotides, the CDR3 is TGTGCCAGCAGTAAAGACGGGGAGACCCAGTACTTC. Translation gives CASSKDGETQYF. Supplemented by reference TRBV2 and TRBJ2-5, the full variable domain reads EPEVTQTPSHQVTQMGQEVILRCVPISNHLYFYWYRQILGQKVEFLVSFYNNEISEKSEIFDDQFSVERPDGSNFTLKIRSTKLEDSAMYFCASSKDGETQYFGPGTRLLVL.

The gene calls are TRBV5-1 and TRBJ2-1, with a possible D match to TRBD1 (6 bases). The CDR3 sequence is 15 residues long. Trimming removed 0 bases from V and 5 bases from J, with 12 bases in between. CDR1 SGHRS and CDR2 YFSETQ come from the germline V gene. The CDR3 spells CASSLVPEGDNEQFF. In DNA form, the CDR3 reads TGCGCCAGCAGCTTGGTCCCAGAGGGGGACAATGAGCAGTTCTTC.

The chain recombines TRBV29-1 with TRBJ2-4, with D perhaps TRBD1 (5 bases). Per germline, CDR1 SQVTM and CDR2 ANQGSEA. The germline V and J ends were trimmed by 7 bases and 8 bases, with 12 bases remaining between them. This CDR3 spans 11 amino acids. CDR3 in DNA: TGCAGCGCGGCAGGGATAGACATTCAGTACTTC. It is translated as CSAAGIDIQYF. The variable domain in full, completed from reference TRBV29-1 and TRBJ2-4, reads SAVISQKPSRDICQRGTSLTIQCQVDSQVTMMFWYRQQPGQSLTLIATANQGSEATYESGFVIDKFPISRPNLTFSTLTVSNMSPEDSSIYLCSAAGIDIQYFGAGTRLSVL.